These 29 T cell receptor beta chains share one sample of origin, sequenced in a study of T cell responses to AZD1222 COVID-19 vaccine. Clones were sequenced by immunoSEQ multiplex PCR, and TCRdb holds only the in-frame ones, with some missing. The table shows more than 70,000 clones, with roughly 90% occurring only once. The material was peripheral blood, obtained 28 days after the second AZD1222 dose. The source of these receptors is an adult who received the AZD1222 COVID-19 vaccine.

Remarks on this clone: Other DNA sequences in the same sample also yield this CDR3. J is TRBJ2-2 and V is TRBV20-1; no reliable D call. The germline V and J ends were trimmed by 5 bases and 1 base, with 2 bases remaining between them. The CDR3 loop spans 11 amino acids. CDR1 is DFQATT and CDR2 is SNEGSKA in the germline V gene (reference sequence). The CDR3 region is CSALNTGELFF. CDR3 in DNA: TGCAGTGCTTTGAACACCGGGGAGCTGTTTTTT.

The chain links TRBV19 to TRBJ2-2; D remains unclear. The germline V gene encodes CDR1 LNHDA and CDR2 SQIVND (reference sequence). CDR3 length: 15 residues. Trimming removed 3 bases at V and 1 base at J, with 9 bases between. This chain's CDR3 is CASSILRRNTGELFF. The CDR3 DNA reads TGTGCCAGTAGTATCCTCCGGAGGAACACCGGGGAGCTGTTTTTT.

V usage is TRBV2 and J usage is TRBJ1-5, with 8 bases lining up with TRBD1. The CDR3 spans 15 residues. J lost 8 bases, V lost 10 bases, and 16 bases had no gene match. Germline CDR1 is SNHLY and CDR2 is FYNNEI. For the CDR3, the DNA is TGTGCCACGAAGAATGACAGGGGCGAGGGCAAGCCCCAGCATTTT. This sequence encodes CATKNDRGEGKPQHF. Full variable domain (rest looked up from reference TRBV2 and TRBJ1-5): EPEVTQTPSHQVTQMGQEVILRCVPISNHLYFYWYRQILGQKVEFLVSFYNNEISEKSEIFDDQFSVERPDGSNFTLKIRSTKLEDSAMYFCATKNDRGEGKPQHFGDGTRLSIL.

The rearrangement links TRBV27 to TRBJ1-3; D not resolved. V gave up 0 bases and J gave up 4 bases, with 4 bases separating them. Germline V gives CDR1 MNHEY, CDR2 SMNVEV (reference sequence). The CDR3 is 13 residues long. CDR3 nucleotide sequence: TGTGCCAGCAGTTTATCGAGGGGAAACACCATATATTTT. This gives the protein CASSLSRGNTIYF.

The chain has TRBV21-1 and TRBJ1-4. TRBV21-1 is deemed a pseudogene. The CDR3 has 14 residues. CDR3 sequence: CASSKLGRQEKLFF. The CDR3, as DNA: TGTGCCAGCAGCAAGTTGGGTAGGCAGGAAAAACTGTTTTTT.

The chain carries TRBV5-1 and TRBJ1-2, with 8 bases identical to TRBD1. V lost 4 bases, J lost 7 bases, and 15 bases stayed unmatched. Looked up from germline, CDR1 is SGHRS and CDR2 is YFSETQ. The CDR3 consists of 16 residues. CDR3 nucleotides: TGCGCCAGCAGCCCGACTCTACGACAGGGGATTGGTGGCTACACCTTC. Amino acid sequence: CASSPTLRQGIGGYTF.

The chain uses TRBV6-5 and TRBJ2-1; TRBD2 might be the D (5 bases). Germline V gene sequence: CDR1 MNHEY, CDR2 SVGAGI. CDR3 length: 14 residues. Between the trimmed V and J ends, which lost 0 bases and 4 bases, there was a span of 7 bases. In DNA, the CDR3 is TGTGCCAGCAGTTACTCGGACTCGTACAATGAGCAGTTCTTC. Its translation is CASSYSDSYNEQFF.

The chain employs TRBV9 and TRBJ2-3, with 8 bases aligning to TRBD2. Germline CDR1 SGDLS, CDR2 YYNGEE. Trimming cost V 4 bases and J 4 bases; bases outside gene matches: 8. The CDR3 sequence is 15 residues long. This CDR3 reads CASSNGLAPPDTQYF. The CDR3 DNA reads as TGTGCCAGCAGCAACGGACTAGCACCCCCAGATACGCAGTATTTT.

The chain links TRBV28 to TRBJ2-2; D is ambiguous. The CDR3 consists of 16 residues. Germline-derived CDR1 and CDR2 are MDHEN and SYDVKM. Trimming took 5 bases from V and 2 from J, leaving 15 bases between them. The CDR3 coding sequence is TGTGCCAGCAGTGGCGCCTCACAGAGAAACACCGGGGAGCTGTTTTTT. Residues: CASSGASQRNTGELFF.

The rearrangement joins TRBV5-4 to TRBJ2-2; the D gene is possibly TRBD2 (6 bases). Germline assignment: CDR1 SGHNT and CDR2 YYREEE (reference sequence). There are 16 residues in the CDR3. Trimming took 5 bases from V and 3 from J, leaving 17 bases between them. The CDR3, as DNA: TGTGCCAGCAGTGTCAGGGTAGGGGAGGACACCGGGGAGCTGTTTTTT. Translated: CASSVRVGEDTGELFF.

The chain uses TRBV21-1 and TRBJ2-2; the table assigns TRBD1, which was not confirmed against the DNA. TRBV21-1 is classified as a pseudogene. The CDR3 runs to 16 residues. The CDR3 bases are TGTGCCAGCAGCAAAGCCCTCCAGGGGACGGGTGGGGAGCTGTTTTTT. It translates to CASSKALQGTGGELFF.

V usage is TRBV7-3 and J usage is TRBJ1-1; D gene unclear. Germline CDR1 is SGHTA and CDR2 is FQGTGA. V lost 0 bases, J lost 1 base, and 21 bases lay in between. The CDR3 has 19 residues. As DNA, the CDR3 is TGTGCCAGCAGCTTAACGTTTATGGGAGGCTCGGGAAAGAACACTGAAGCTTTCTTT. It encodes CASSLTFMGGSGKNTEAFF. Full variable domain (outside the CDR3, taken from reference TRBV7-3 and TRBJ1-1): GAGVSQTPSNKVTEKGKYVELRCDPISGHTALYWYRQSLGQGPEFLIYFQGTGAADDSGLPNDRFFAVRPEGSVSTLKIQRTERGDSAVYLCASSLTFMGGSGKNTEAFFGQGTRLTVV.

This chain joins TRBV19 and TRBJ1-2, with 9 nucleotides matching TRBD1. The CDR3 sequence is 15 residues long. Germline V gene lookup returns CDR1 LNHDA and CDR2 SQIVND (reference sequence). V trimming: 6 bases; J trimming: 3 bases; junction bases outside the gene matches: 8. This CDR3 reads CASSRDRVGDYGYTF. For the CDR3, the DNA is TGTGCCAGTAGCCGGGACAGGGTGGGGGACTATGGCTACACCTTC.

The chain couples TRBV12-5 to TRBJ1-5; no clear D. V was trimmed by 1 base and J by 2 bases, leaving 0 bases between them. This CDR3 spans 12 amino acids. The germline CDR1 and CDR2 sequences are LGHNT and FRNRAP. Here the CDR3 reads CASGLGNQPQHF. The CDR3 coding sequence is TGTGCTAGTGGTTTGGGCAATCAGCCCCAGCATTTT.

The V call is TRBV5-5, the J call TRBJ1-2, with D maybe TRBD1 (6 bases). V shed 1 base and J shed 6 bases, with 13 bases lying between them. The CDR3 runs 14 residues. Germline V CDR1 and CDR2: SGHKS, YYEKEE (reference sequence). For the CDR3, the DNA is TGTGCCAGCAGCTTGACCCAGGGGTTGAATGGCTACACCTTC. Residues: CASSLTQGLNGYTF.

V gene TRBV13 combines with J gene TRBJ2-3; TRBD2 matches at 8 bases. The CDR3 loop spans 14 amino acids. Losses at the gene ends were 5 bases for V and 3 bases for J; bases not matched to a gene: 4. The germline V gene has CDR1 PRHDT and CDR2 FYEKMQ (reference sequence). This chain's CDR3 is CASSEAGETDTQYF. CDR3 DNA: TGTGCCAGCAGCGAAGCGGGAGAGACAGATACGCAGTATTTT.

This chain joins TRBV9 and TRBJ2-7, with D tentatively TRBD1 or TRBD2 (5 bases each). The germline CDR1 and CDR2 sequences are SGDLS and YYNGEE. This CDR3 is 14 amino acids long. Trimming removed 2 bases from V and 6 bases from J, with 15 bases in between. The CDR3 protein is CASSVQPQAGEQYF. The CDR3 coding sequence is TGTGCCAGCAGCGTCCAGCCACAGGCGGGCGAGCAGTACTTC.

The chain couples TRBV7-2 to TRBJ1-2; 9 bases match TRBD1. This CDR3 is built from 15 residues. In germline, CDR1 is SGHTA, CDR2 FQGNSA. Trimming removed 5 bases from V and 5 bases from J; junction bases left unmatched: 9. This CDR3 reads CASSTRRTGAYGYTF. The CDR3 DNA reads TGTGCCAGCAGCACGCGGCGGACAGGGGCTTATGGCTACACCTTC.

This clone was seen only once. The chain uses TRBV19 and TRBJ1-5, with 7 nucleotides matching TRBD1. Trimming removed 4 bases from V and 2 bases from J; junction bases left unmatched: 5. Germline V gene data show CDR1 as LNHDA and CDR2 as SQIVND (reference sequence). The CDR3 has 15 residues. The CDR3 reads CASSTAGGGNQPQHF. The CDR3 bases are TGTGCCAGTAGTACCGCAGGGGGAGGCAATCAGCCCCAGCATTTT.

In DNA form, the CDR3 reads TGTGCCAGCAGCTTGAAGGGTTTGCGACAGCCCCAGCATTTT. This sequence encodes CASSLKGLRQPQHF. The J gene is TRBJ1-5, the V gene TRBV5-6; D gene ambiguous. V was clipped by 1 base and J by 7 bases, with 12 bases between them. Germline V CDR1 and CDR2: SGHDT, YYEEEE. The CDR3 runs to 14 residues. The variable domain in full, completed from reference TRBV5-6 and TRBJ1-5, reads DAGVTQSPTHLIKTRGQQVTLRCSPKSGHDTVSWYQQALGQGPQFIFQYYEEEERQRGNFPDRFSGHQFPNYSSELNVNALLLGDSALYLCASSLKGLRQPQHFGDGTRLSIL.

V and J are TRBV6-5 and TRBJ1-1; 8 bases agree with TRBD1. The V gene's germline CDR1 is MNHEY and CDR2 SVGAGI. J lost 11 bases, V lost 4 bases, and 9 bases had no gene match. CDR3 size: 13 residues. The CDR3 DNA sequence: TGTGCCAGCAGTTCCGGACAGGGTCGAGAGGCTTTCTTT. This gives the protein CASSSGQGREAFF.

This sequence joins TRBV20-1 and TRBJ2-3; D not resolved. CDR1 DFQATT and CDR2 SNEGSKA come from the germline V gene (reference sequence). Trimming removed 6 bases at V and 2 bases at J, with 6 bases between. The CDR3 is 11 residues long. Here the CDR3 reads CSALVTDTQYF. In DNA form, the CDR3 reads TGCAGTGCCCTAGTCACAGATACGCAGTATTTT.

The CDR3 protein is CASSLTDREGYTF. CDR3 nucleotides: TGTGCCAGCAGCTTGACGGACAGGGAAGGCTACACCTTC. The chain combines TRBV5-6 with TRBJ1-2; 8 nucleotides agree with TRBD1. Germline V gives CDR1 SGHDT, CDR2 YYEEEE. The CDR3 extends over 13 amino acids. J lost 8 bases, V lost 1 base, and 4 bases had no gene match.

This chain connects TRBV27 to TRBJ1-6; D remains unclear. Trimming left V 6 bases short and J 1 base short, with 4 bases between. Germline CDR1 and CDR2: MNHEY and SMNVEV (reference sequence). The CDR3 totals 13 residues. In nucleotides, the CDR3 is TGTGCCAGCAGCAGATCCTATAATTCACCCCTCCACTTT. This gives the protein CASSRSYNSPLHF.

The chain joins TRBV5-6 to TRBJ1-6; D possibly corresponds to TRBD1 (6 bases). The CDR3 covers 15 residues. In germline, CDR1 is SGHDT, CDR2 YYEEEE. Trimming took 2 bases from V and 10 from J, leaving 16 bases between them. The CDR3 loop is CASSFGIGGESPLHF. As DNA, the CDR3 is TGTGCCAGCAGCTTCGGTATAGGGGGGGAATCACCCCTCCACTTT.

The chain couples TRBV5-1 to TRBJ2-5; no reliable D call. The CDR3 runs to 15 residues. The germline V gene encodes CDR1 SGHRS and CDR2 YFSETQ. V lost 1 base and J 2 bases, leaving 12 bases between the germline ends. The CDR3 DNA follows: TGCGCCAGCAGCTTGTCGGGCAGCCTACAAGAGACCCAGTACTTC. The encoded protein is CASSLSGSLQETQYF.

The CDR3 loop is CASSPGRSYGYTF. For the CDR3, the DNA is TGTGCCAGCAGCCCAGGACGGTCCTATGGCTACACCTTC. The V and J genes are TRBV3-1 (or the pseudogene TRBV3-2) and TRBJ1-2; D remains ambiguous. This CDR3 contains 13 residues. The V gene lost 4 bases and the J gene lost 4 bases, with 10 bases spanning the gap. The V gene's germline CDR1 is LGHDT and CDR2 YNNKEL (reference sequence).

The V and J genes are TRBV9 and TRBJ2-1; 8 nucleotides match TRBD2. Germline V gives CDR1 SGDLS, CDR2 YYNGEE. V trimming: 3 bases; J trimming: 5 bases; junction bases outside the gene matches: 4. This CDR3 is 14 amino acids long. The CDR3, as DNA: TGTGCCAGCAGCGGGAGCGGGAGCCACAATGAGCAGTTCTTC. It yields the protein CASSGSGSHNEQFF.

This chain joins TRBV30 and TRBJ2-7, with a possible D match to TRBD2 (5 bases). Germline lookup yields CDR1 GTSNPN and CDR2 SVGIG (reference sequence). V lost 0 bases and J lost 4, with 16 bases in between. The CDR3 consists of 15 residues. Here the CDR3 reads CAWSVADYIQYEQYF. CDR3 DNA sequence: TGTGCCTGGAGTGTAGCCGACTATATTCAGTACGAGCAGTACTTC.